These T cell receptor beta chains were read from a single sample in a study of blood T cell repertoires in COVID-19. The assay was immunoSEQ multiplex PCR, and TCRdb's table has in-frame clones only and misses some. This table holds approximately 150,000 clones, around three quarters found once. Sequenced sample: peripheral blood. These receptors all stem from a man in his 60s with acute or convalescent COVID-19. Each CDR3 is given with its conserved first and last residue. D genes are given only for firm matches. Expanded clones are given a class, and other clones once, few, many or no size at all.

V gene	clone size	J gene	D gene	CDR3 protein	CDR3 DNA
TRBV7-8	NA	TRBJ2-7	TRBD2	CASSVGLAGENEQYF	TGTGCCAGCAGCGTGGGACTAGCGGGAGAGAACGAGCAGTACTTC
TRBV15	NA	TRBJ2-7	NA	CATSREGLNYEQYF	TGTGCCACCAGCAGAGAAGGACTGAACTACGAGCAGTACTTC
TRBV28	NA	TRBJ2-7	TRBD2	CASAGGSYEQYF	TGTGCCAGCGCGGGGGGATCCTACGAGCAGTACTTC
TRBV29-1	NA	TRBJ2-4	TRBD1	CSVETGKNIQYF	TGCAGCGTTGAGACAGGGAAAAACATTCAGTACTTC
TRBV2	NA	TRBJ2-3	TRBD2	CASRVAGGGTDTQYF	TGTGCCAGCAGGGTAGCGGGAGGAGGAACAGATACGCAGTATTTT
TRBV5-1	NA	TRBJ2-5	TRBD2	CASSLDSGRAVETQYF	TGCGCCAGCAGCTTGGATAGCGGGAGGGCCGTGGAGACCCAGTACTTC
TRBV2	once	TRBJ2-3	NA	CASSEQGTDTQYF	TGTGCCAGCAGTGAACAGGGGACAGATACGCAGTATTTT
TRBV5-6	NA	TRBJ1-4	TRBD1	CASSSGTGGEKLFF	TGTGCCAGCAGCTCCGGGACAGGAGGTGAAAAACTGTTTTTT
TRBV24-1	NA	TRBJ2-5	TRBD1	CATSDTDREETQYF	TGTGCCACCAGTGACACAGACAGGGAAGAGACCCAGTACTTC
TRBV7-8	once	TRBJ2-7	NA	CASSLAGSGYEQYF	TGTGCCAGCAGCTTAGCCGGGAGTGGCTACGAGCAGTACTTC
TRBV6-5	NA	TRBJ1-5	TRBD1	CASIGRGNQPQHF	TGTGCCAGCATCGGCAGGGGGAACCAGCCCCAGCATTTT
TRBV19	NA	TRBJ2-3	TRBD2	CASTPSGSTDTQYF	TGTGCCAGTACCCCTAGCGGGAGCACAGATACGCAGTATTTT
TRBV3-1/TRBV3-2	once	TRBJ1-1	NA	CASSLQENTEAFF	TGTGCCAGCAGCCTACAGGAGAACACTGAAGCTTTCTTT
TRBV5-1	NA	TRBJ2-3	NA	CASSLGGSADTQYF	TGCGCCAGCAGCTTGGGTGGGAGCGCAGATACGCAGTATTTT
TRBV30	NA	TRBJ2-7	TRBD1	CAWSVGTGIEQYF	TGTGCCTGGAGTGTTGGGACAGGGATCGAGCAGTACTTC
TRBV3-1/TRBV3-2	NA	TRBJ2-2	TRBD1	CASSRQGTGELFF	TGTGCCAGCAGCCGACAGGGAACCGGGGAGCTGTTTTTT
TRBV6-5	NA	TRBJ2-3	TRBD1	CASSMGQGGDTQYF	TGTGCCAGCAGTATGGGACAGGGAGGAGATACGCAGTATTTT
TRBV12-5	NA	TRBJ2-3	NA	CASGLVDFTDTQYF	TGTGCTAGTGGTTTGGTAGACTTCACAGATACGCAGTATTTT
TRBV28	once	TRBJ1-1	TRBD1	CASSTMTGANTEAFF	TGTGCCAGCAGTACTATGACAGGGGCGAACACTGAAGCTTTCTTT
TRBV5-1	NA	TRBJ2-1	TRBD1	CASSLGGQAYNEQFF	TGCGCCAGCAGCTTGGGCGGACAGGCTTACAATGAGCAGTTCTTC
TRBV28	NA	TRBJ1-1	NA	CASSFRGRLGEAFF	TGTGCCAGCAGTTTCAGGGGACGATTGGGAGAAGCTTTCTTT
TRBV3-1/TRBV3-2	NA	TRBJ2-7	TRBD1	CASSQGTGAYEQYF	TGTGCCAGCAGCCAAGGGACAGGGGCCTACGAGCAGTACTTC
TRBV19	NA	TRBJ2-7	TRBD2	CASQSVTSFGIEQYF	TGTGCCAGCCAAAGCGTGACTAGCTTCGGTATCGAGCAGTACTTC
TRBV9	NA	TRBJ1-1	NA	CASSVKPQGEAFF	TGTGCCAGCAGCGTGAAACCGCAGGGGGAAGCTTTCTTT
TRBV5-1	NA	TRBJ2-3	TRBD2	CASSFRLAGVGDTQYF	TGCGCCAGCAGCTTTCGACTAGCGGGAGTAGGAGATACGCAGTATTTT
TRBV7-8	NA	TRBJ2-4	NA	CASSLSRENIQYF	TGTGCCAGCAGCTTATCACGGGAAAACATTCAGTACTTC
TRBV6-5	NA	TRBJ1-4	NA	CASSQGGRTNEKLFF	TGTGCCAGCAGCCAAGGGGGTCGTACGAATGAAAAACTGTTTTTT
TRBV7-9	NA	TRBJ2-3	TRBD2	CASSSSTSGGPRAQYF	TGTGCCAGCAGCTCCTCTACTAGCGGGGGCCCAAGGGCGCAGTATTTT
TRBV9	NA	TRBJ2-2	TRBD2	CASSVGGRAYTGELFF	TGTGCCAGCAGCGTAGGCGGGAGGGCGTACACCGGGGAGCTGTTTTTT
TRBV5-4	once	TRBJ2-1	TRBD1	CASSLGQGGYNEQFF	TGTGCCAGCAGCTTAGGACAGGGAGGATACAATGAGCAGTTCTTC
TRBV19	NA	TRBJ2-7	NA	CASSLAVTSYEQYF	TGTGCCAGTAGTTTGGCAGTGACTTCCTACGAGCAGTACTTC
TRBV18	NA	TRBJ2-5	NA	CASSPWDLLNQETQYF	TGTGCCAGCTCACCGTGGGACTTGCTAAACCAAGAGACCCAGTACTTC